This is a list of T cell receptor beta chains from one sample in a study of shared clonotypes between healthy human individuals. Sequencing was performed with immunoSEQ multiplex PCR; in TCRdb, only in-frame clones are kept and a portion is missing. This table holds roughly 2.1 million clones, about 93% found once. The material sequenced was naive CD8+ T cells from PBMCs. The source of these receptors is a man between 18 and 29 years old in good health. Some clones in this sample may be carry-over from other donors' samples. Both conserved end residues are part of each CDR3. Fields, in order: clone size, D gene, J gene, V gene, CDR3 DNA, CDR3 protein. A D gene is named only where the DNA matches it firmly. Not every row has a clone size; where given, it reads once, few, many or a size class.

>-|TRBD2|TRBJ2-3|TRBV6-1
TGTGCCAGCAGTGAAGCCTGGACTAGCGGCACAGATACGCAGTATTTT
CASSEAWTSGTDTQYF
>-|TRBD2|TRBJ2-1|TRBV11-2
TGTGCCAGCAGCTTAGGACTAGCTGCTACCTACAATGAGCAGTTCTTC
CASSLGLAATYNEQFF
>once|-|TRBJ1-2|TRBV6-6
TGTGCCAGCAGTTACCAGAATGGCTACACCTTC
CASSYQNGYTF
>-|TRBD1|TRBJ2-7|TRBV13
TGTGCCAGCAGCTTAGGTGGCAGGGGGCCTTACGAGCAGTACTTC
CASSLGGRGPYEQYF
>-|TRBD2|TRBJ2-1|TRBV27
TGTGCCAGCAGTTCACTACTAGCGGGAGAGAAGCAGTTCTTC
CASSSLLAGEKQFF
>-|-|TRBJ2-3|TRBV28
TGTGCCAGCAGTTTTGATGGGGGACTTAATACGCAGTATTTT
CASSFDGGLNTQYF
>-|TRBD2|TRBJ2-3|TRBV6-5
TGTGCCAGTCTAGCGGCTAGCACAGATACGCAGTATTTT
CASLAASTDTQYF
>once|-|TRBJ1-5|TRBV28
TGTGCCAGCAGTTCCCCCTTTCGCGGGGCAGGTCGTCCCCAGCATTTT
CASSSPFRGAGRPQHF
>-|TRBD1|TRBJ2-1|TRBV27
TGTGCCAGCAGTTTCCCCACCCCAGGGGGTGAGCAGTTCTTC
CASSFPTPGGEQFF
>-|TRBD2|TRBJ2-3|TRBV4-2
TGTGCCAGCAGCGCTTTGGCCGCGGGGGTGGGCACAGATACGCAGTATTTT
CASSALAAGVGTDTQYF
>-|TRBD2|TRBJ2-3|TRBV6-5
TGTGCCACGCGAATAGCGGGAGGTATCACAGATACGCAGTATTTT
CATRIAGGITDTQYF
>-|-|TRBJ2-4|TRBV7-9
TGTGCCAGCAGCCGCGGGGAGGCACTGGCCAAAAACATTCAGTACTTC
CASSRGEALAKNIQYF
>-|-|TRBJ2-7|TRBV9
TGTGCCAGCAGCGCAACAGGGCTACACTCCTACGAGCAGTACTTC
CASSATGLHSYEQYF
>-|-|TRBJ2-2|TRBV27
TGTGCCAGCAGTTCAGACCGTCCCGGGGAGCTGTTTTTT
CASSSDRPGELFF
>-|TRBD1|TRBJ2-7|TRBV27
TGTGCCAGCGGGCTGGACAGGGGAGACGAGCAGTACTTC
CASGLDRGDEQYF
>-|-|TRBJ2-5|TRBV7-2
TGTGCCAGCAGCTTGACGGACTTTCAAGAGACCCAGTACTTC
CASSLTDFQETQYF
>-|-|TRBJ1-5|TRBV19
TGTGCCAGTAGTATAGATGGGACCGTGCCCCAGCATTTT
CASSIDGTVPQHF
>-|-|TRBJ2-2|TRBV27
TGTGCCAGCAGGACGGACTTATACACCGGGGAGCTGTTTTTT
CASRTDLYTGELFF
>once|-|TRBJ2-5|TRBV28
TGTGCCAGCAGTCGAATACTAAGGGAGACCCAGTACTTC
CASSRILRETQYF
>-|-|TRBJ1-5|TRBV15
TGTGCCACCAGCAGGGGCCCGGGGGACCATCAGCCCCAGCATTTT
CATSRGPGDHQPQHF
>-|TRBD2|TRBJ2-7|TRBV28
TGTGCCAGCAGTTTCGGACTAGCGACGTACGAGCAGTACTTC
CASSFGLATYEQYF
>-|-|TRBJ1-1|TRBV5-1
TGCGCCAGCGGCCAGGACCGTGGAGTTTTTGATTTCTTT
CASGQDRGVFDFF
>few|TRBD1|TRBJ1-1|TRBV27
TGTGCCAGCAGTTTTGGGACAGTGAACACTGAAGCTTTCTTT
CASSFGTVNTEAFF
>-|-|TRBJ2-7|TRBV2
TGTGCCAGCAGTCTAGGAGGAAACGGGCCCTACGAGCAGTACTTC
CASSLGGNGPYEQYF
>-|-|TRBJ2-1|TRBV7-9
TGTGCCAGCAGCTCAGCAGCTCTTTCCTACAATGAGCAGTTCTTC
CASSSAALSYNEQFF
>-|-|TRBJ2-1|TRBV18
TGTGCCAGCTCACCCCCCGAGGATTTGGGGCGGGAGCAGTTCTTC
CASSPPEDLGREQFF
>-|-|TRBJ2-6|TRBV12-5
TGTGCTAGTGCCCCTCCCGTCCCGAGCTCTGGGGCCAACGTCCTGACTTTC
CASAPPVPSSGANVLTF
>-|TRBD1|TRBJ2-3|TRBV6-1
TGTGCCAGCAGTGCGTACAGGGGGCGAGGCACAGATACGCAGTATTTT
CASSAYRGRGTDTQYF
>-|TRBD2|TRBJ2-7|TRBV18
TGTGCCAGCTCAGGGAGGGATGGCTACGAGCAGTACTTC
CASSGRDGYEQYF
>-|-|TRBJ1-2|TRBV4-2
TGTGCCAGCAGCCGACCTCCGACAGATAACTATGGCTACACCTTC
CASSRPPTDNYGYTF
>-|TRBD2|TRBJ2-5|TRBV9
TGTGCCAGCAGCGTAGGGTCCGTAGCGGGAGAGACCCAGTACTTC
CASSVGSVAGETQYF
>once|-|TRBJ2-7|TRBV4-1
TGCGCCAGCAGCCAGCGAGGGCAGGGGACCTACGAGCAGTACTTC
CASSQRGQGTYEQYF
>once|-|TRBJ2-1|TRBV16
TGTGCCAGCAGCCAATCTTTTATAACAGCGACCAACAATGAGCAGTTCTTC
CASSQSFITATNNEQFF
>-|-|TRBJ2-7|TRBV6-5
TGTGCCAGCAGTTACGAGGCGGAGTCAACCTACGAGCAGTACTTC
CASSYEAESTYEQYF
>-|-|TRBJ1-1|TRBV16
TGTGCCAGCAGCCCCAATAGGGGGAATGAAGCTTTCTTT
CASSPNRGNEAFF
>-|TRBD1|TRBJ1-3|TRBV29-1
TGCAGCGTCCAGGGGGGCTTTGGAAACACCATATATTTT
CSVQGGFGNTIYF
>-|-|TRBJ2-2|TRBV7-8
TGTGCCAGCAAGACAGCCGGGGAGCTGTTTTTT
CASKTAGELFF
>-|-|TRBJ2-1|TRBV30
TGTGCCTGGCGAACTCCGCTGTACAATGAGCAGTTCTTC
CAWRTPLYNEQFF
>-|TRBD1|TRBJ2-3|TRBV15
TGTGCCACCAGCAGAGAGACAGGGGGCATTGATACGCAGTATTTT
CATSRETGGIDTQYF
>-|-|TRBJ2-5|TRBV12-2
TGTGCAAGTCGCTTGTCGGCACAAGAGACCCAGTACTTC
CASRLSAQETQYF
>-|-|TRBJ1-4|TRBV28
TGTGCCAGCAGTTTCAGAGGGGAATACGAAAAACTGTTTTTT
CASSFRGEYEKLFF